This entry concerns a single T cell receptor beta chain. J lost 8 bases, V lost 6 bases, and 6 bases had no gene match. The CDR3 covers 13 residues. CDR1 is MNHEY and CDR2 is SMNVEV in the germline V gene (reference sequence). The data derive from a study of blood T cell repertoires in COVID-19. Original data processing: Quantification of nucleated cells was approximated via reference gene primer amplification. The data were produced by immunoSEQ multiplex PCR, yet TCRdb's version contains in-frame clones alone and is incomplete. V and J calls and clone size come straight from that table; D and trimming were deduced from the DNA. The sample has almost 250,000 clones, around 88% seen once. Participant age was roughly 18 to 95 years, and participants resided in fewer than 30 US areas.

The chain uses TRBV27 and TRBJ1-2; 10 bases agree with TRBD1. The sample comprised PBMCs or T cells enriched from blood (not recorded which). The sequence derives from a woman aged 25-40 years who had recovered from COVID-19. CDR3 sequence (DNA): TGTGCCAGCAGCGGGACAGGGGCCGAGGGCTACACCTTC. Protein sequence: CASSGTGAEGYTF.